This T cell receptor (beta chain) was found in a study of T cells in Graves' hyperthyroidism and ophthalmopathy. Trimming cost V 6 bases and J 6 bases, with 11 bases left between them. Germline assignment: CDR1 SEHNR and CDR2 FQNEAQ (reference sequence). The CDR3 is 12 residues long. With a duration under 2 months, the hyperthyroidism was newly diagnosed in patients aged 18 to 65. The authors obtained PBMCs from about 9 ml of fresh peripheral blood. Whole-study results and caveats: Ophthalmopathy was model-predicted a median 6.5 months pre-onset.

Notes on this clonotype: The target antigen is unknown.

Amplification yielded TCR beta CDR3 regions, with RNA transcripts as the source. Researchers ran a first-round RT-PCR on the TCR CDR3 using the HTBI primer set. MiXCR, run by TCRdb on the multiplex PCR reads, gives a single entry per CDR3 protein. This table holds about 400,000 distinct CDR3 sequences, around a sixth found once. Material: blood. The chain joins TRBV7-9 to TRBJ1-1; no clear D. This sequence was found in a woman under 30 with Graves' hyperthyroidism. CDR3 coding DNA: TGTGCCAGCAGGGATCGGGCTGCTGAAGCTTTCTTT. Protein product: CASRDRAAEAFF.